This T cell receptor beta chain was profiled in a study of CD8+ T cells in alopecia areata (dated by TCRdb to between 2018 and 2020). Background for the entire study: The treated patients, all with moderate-to-severe alopecia areata, were enrolled in an open-label pilot trial of oral tofacitinib given at 5 to 10 mg twice daily. RNA was extracted with the PAXgene miRNA kit for fixed scalp, the miRNeasy kit for PBMCs, and the RNeasy kit for mouse skin. TCRbeta CDR3 regions were amplified by immunoSEQ multiplex PCR using 35 Vbeta forward and 13 Jbeta reverse primers. The SALT score, which quantifies the percentage of affected scalp surface area, was used to measure disease severity in treated patients. Patients on tofacitinib were biopsied at baseline and after 4 and 24 weeks of treatment, and several of the patients also had a later scalp biopsy. In both human patients and the C3H/HeJ mouse model, the study applied high-throughput TCRbeta sequencing to look at T cell clonal expansion in alopecia areata. On the human side, TCRbeta sequencing was run on scalp tissue and on sorted CD4+ and CD8+ peripheral blood T cells from healthy controls and from alopecia areata patients with either patchy or totalis/universalis disease. Patients received tofacitinib for 6 to 18 months and were then followed off drug for 6 months to check for delayed response and recurrence. Scalp clonality was compared across normal scalp (n=4), patchy alopecia areata scalp (n=8), and alopecia totalis/universalis scalp (n=8). What the research found in general, with its limitations: Many expanded lesional clones persisted in scalp and blood during tofacitinib treatment, which may partly explain relapse after stopping treatment. TCR sequences shared between patients were less clear than in mice, possibly partly because of HLA diversity in the patient population. Lesional scalp, especially in alopecia totalis/universalis, showed higher clonality and more expanded CD8+ clones than normal scalp, suggesting antigenic drive. Tofacitinib significantly lowered scalp clonality and the number of expanded CD8+ clones among the top 100 scalp clones. Unlike mouse skin, which is dominated by gammadelta T cells, normal human skin has resident alphabeta T cells that are also sequenced, and this complicates analysis of the scalp TCR repertoire. Because the treated cohort was small and had only one nonresponder, larger studies are needed to examine links between baseline CD8+ expansion and response.

The library was generated by the immunoSEQ multiplex PCR assay. For TCR sequencing, RNA was extracted from every sample and reverse transcribed into cDNA to serve as template. SuperScript III was used to make first-strand cDNA, primed with a 2:1 mix of oligo-dT and random hexamers. A synthetic immune receptor repertoire was used to measure amplification bias, and any remaining bias was corrected computationally. Processing in the source paper ran as follows. Raw reads were preprocessed for error removal, and CDR3 was defined according to IMGT conventions as running from the conserved cysteine to phenylalanine. Clonality was calculated as 1 minus Shannon entropy normalized by log2 of the number of productive unique TCRs. Scalp TCRbeta sequences were cross-referenced with sorted blood CD4 and CD8 repertoires so that the CD4 or CD8 identity of scalp clones could be inferred. Entries here come from immuneACCESS through TCRdb and include only in-frame sequences with V and J called. Some clones fail to appear in such tables; in the studies checked, an unresolved V gene covers under half of the shortfall, and the cause of the remainder is unknown. Clone size and V and J calls were adopted from that table, with D and trimming inferred from the DNA. This sample gives 180,000 or so clones in total; roughly 64% of them show up just once. Clones ranked in the top ten supply about 5.5% of the sample.

Reading from cysteine to phenylalanine, the CDR3 counts 17 amino acids. The sequence is cut down to CDR3 DNA, 51 bases in frame from base 1. Looking up the germline V gene yields CDR1 MGHDK and CDR2 SYGVNS. From V the trimming removes 4 bases and from J it removes 0 bases, while the gene matches leave 9 bases of the junction unaccounted for. Read against the paper, the sample's time point label means: roughly 24 weeks on oral tofacitinib. The treatment or condition label of this sample denotes: oral pan-JAK inhibitor, 5-10 mg twice daily. Lesional scalp punch biopsies and peripheral blood were obtained from alopecia areata patients. PBMCs were isolated by density centrifugation and stained for CD3, CD4 and CD8, after which CD4+ and CD8+ T cells were sorted on a FACSAria. This clone was seen only a few times. What this receptor recognizes is not known. No much larger clone is present one base from it, and per-base qualities are unavailable.

This clonotype originated in a human donor with alopecia areata. Sequencing used CD4+ T cells sorted from blood, obtained at week 24, from a patient treated with tofacitinib. The sequence links TRBV25-1 to TRBJ1-3; 7 bases in between match TRBD1. The CDR3 protein sequence reads: CASSALAGTASGNTIYF. The DNA sequence reads TGTGCCAGCAGTGCCCTAGCGGGGACAGCCTCTGGAAACACCATATATTTT.